This T cell receptor beta chain is drawn from a study of T cell changes during pregnancy in multiple sclerosis. The CDR3 sequence is 14 residues long. Per germline, CDR1 MGHRA and CDR2 YSYEKL. Produced via immunoSEQ multiplex PCR; TCRdb's table is partial and in-frame only. Among around 50,000 clones listed, about 90% were seen once. The TCR originated in a female donor with multiple sclerosis, enrolled in a pregnancy study. This sequence joins TRBV4-1 and TRBJ2-5; 9 bases fit TRBD2. The J call may be wrong; the DNA end is better matched by TRBJ2-7. The specimen was CD4+ T cells from peripheral blood mononuclear cells, collected after pregnancy. The CDR3 DNA follows: TGCGCCAGCAGCTACGACGGGACTAGCAACGAGCAGTACTTC. Amino acids: CASSYDGTSNEQYF.